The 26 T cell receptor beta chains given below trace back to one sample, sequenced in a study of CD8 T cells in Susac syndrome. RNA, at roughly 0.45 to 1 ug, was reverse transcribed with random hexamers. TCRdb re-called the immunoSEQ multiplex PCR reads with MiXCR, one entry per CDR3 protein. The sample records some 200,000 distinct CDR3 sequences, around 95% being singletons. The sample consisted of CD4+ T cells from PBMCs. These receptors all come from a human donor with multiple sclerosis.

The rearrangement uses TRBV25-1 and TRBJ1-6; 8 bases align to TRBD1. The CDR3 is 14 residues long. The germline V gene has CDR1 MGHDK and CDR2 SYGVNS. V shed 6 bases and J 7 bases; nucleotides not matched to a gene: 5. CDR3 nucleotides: TGTGCCAGCAGCCCCTGGGACAGGAATTCACCCCTCCACTTT. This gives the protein CASSPWDRNSPLHF. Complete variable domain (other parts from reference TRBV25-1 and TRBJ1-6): EADIYQTPRYLVIGTGKKITLECSQTMGHDKMYWYQQDPGMELHLIHYSYGVNSTEKGDLSSESTVSRIRTEHFPLTLESARPSHTSQYLCASSPWDRNSPLHFGNGTRLTVT.

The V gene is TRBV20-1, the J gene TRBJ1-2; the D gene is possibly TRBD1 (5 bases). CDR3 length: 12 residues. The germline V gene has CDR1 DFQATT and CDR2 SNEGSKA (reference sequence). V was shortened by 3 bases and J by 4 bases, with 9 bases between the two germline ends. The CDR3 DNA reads TGCAGTGCTAGGGGGGAGGCCTATGGCTACACCTTC. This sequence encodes CSARGEAYGYTF.

The CDR3 bases are TGCAGTGCTAGAGGAAGGGGGGGAAATTTATCCTACAATGAGCAGTTCTTC. This gives the protein CSARGRGGNLSYNEQFF. The chain joins TRBV20-1 to TRBJ2-1; tentatively, D is TRBD2 (7 bases). The CDR3 is made up of 17 amino acids. The germline V gene encodes CDR1 DFQATT and CDR2 SNEGSKA (reference sequence). V was clipped by 1 base and J by 1 base, with 17 bases between them.

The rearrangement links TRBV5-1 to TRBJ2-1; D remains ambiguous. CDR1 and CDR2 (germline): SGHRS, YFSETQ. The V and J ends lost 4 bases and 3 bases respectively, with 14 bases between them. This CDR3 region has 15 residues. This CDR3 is CASSPPDGVYNEQFF. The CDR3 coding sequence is TGCGCCAGCAGCCCCCCGGACGGAGTCTACAATGAGCAGTTCTTC.

As DNA, the CDR3 is TGTGCCAGCAGCACGACTTTATCGCCAAGGGATACGCAGTATTTT. Protein: CASSTTLSPRDTQYF. J is TRBJ2-3 and V is TRBV9, with no clear D. The CDR3 is 15 residues long. Between the trimmed V and J ends, which lost 4 bases and 6 bases, there was a span of 18 bases. The germline V gene encodes CDR1 SGDLS and CDR2 YYNGEE.

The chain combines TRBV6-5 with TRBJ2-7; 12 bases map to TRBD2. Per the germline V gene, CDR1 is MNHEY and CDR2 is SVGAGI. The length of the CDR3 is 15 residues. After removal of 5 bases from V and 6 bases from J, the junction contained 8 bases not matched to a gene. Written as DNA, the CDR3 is TGTGCCAGCAGTCGTTCTAGCGGGAGGGCCTCCGAGCAGTACTTC. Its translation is CASSRSSGRASEQYF.

CDR3: CASSEYRTSEQYF. CDR3 bases: TGTGCCAGCAGTGAGTATAGGACTAGCGAGCAGTACTTC. The chain carries TRBV25-1 and TRBJ2-7, with TRBD2 identical over 7 bases. The CDR3 is made up of 13 amino acids. The germline V gene encodes CDR1 MGHDK and CDR2 SYGVNS. Losses at the gene ends were 3 bases for V and 6 bases for J; bases not matched to a gene: 5.

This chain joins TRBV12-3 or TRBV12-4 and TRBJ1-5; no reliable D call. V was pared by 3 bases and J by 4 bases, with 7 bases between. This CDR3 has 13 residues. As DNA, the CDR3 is TGTGCCAGCAGTTTGTATGGAAATCAGCCCCAGCATTTT. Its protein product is CASSLYGNQPQHF.

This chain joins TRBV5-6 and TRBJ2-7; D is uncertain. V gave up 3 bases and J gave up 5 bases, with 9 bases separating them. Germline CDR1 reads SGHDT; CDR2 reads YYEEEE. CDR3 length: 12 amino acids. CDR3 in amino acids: CASSWGKNEQYF. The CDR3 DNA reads TGTGCCAGCAGCTGGGGTAAAAACGAGCAGTACTTC. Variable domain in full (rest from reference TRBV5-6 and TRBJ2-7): DAGVTQSPTHLIKTRGQQVTLRCSPKSGHDTVSWYQQALGQGPQFIFQYYEEEERQRGNFPDRFSGHQFPNYSSELNVNALLLGDSALYLCASSWGKNEQYFGPGTRLTVT.

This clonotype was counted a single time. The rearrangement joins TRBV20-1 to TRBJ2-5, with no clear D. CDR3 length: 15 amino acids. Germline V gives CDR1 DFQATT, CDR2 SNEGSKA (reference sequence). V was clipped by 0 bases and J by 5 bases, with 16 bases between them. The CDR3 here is CSARDIEWLLETQYF. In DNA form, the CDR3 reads TGCAGTGCTAGAGATATCGAGTGGCTTTTGGAGACCCAGTACTTC.

This CDR3 reads CASSLGLAGATGELFF. In nucleotides, the CDR3 is TGCGCCAGCAGCTTGGGACTAGCGGGAGCAACCGGGGAGCTGTTTTTT. The chain employs TRBV5-1 and TRBJ2-2; TRBD2 matches at 12 bases. This CDR3 has 16 amino acids. V gave up 0 bases and J gave up 5 bases; unmatched junction bases: 2. Per the germline V gene, CDR1 is SGHRS and CDR2 is YFSETQ. The complete variable domain, with remaining parts taken from reference TRBV5-1 and TRBJ2-2, reads KAGVTQTPRYLIKTRGQQVTLSCSPISGHRSVSWYQQTPGQGLQFLFEYFSETQRNKGNFPGRFSGRQFSNSRSEMNVSTLELGDSALYLCASSLGLAGATGELFFGEGSRLTVL.

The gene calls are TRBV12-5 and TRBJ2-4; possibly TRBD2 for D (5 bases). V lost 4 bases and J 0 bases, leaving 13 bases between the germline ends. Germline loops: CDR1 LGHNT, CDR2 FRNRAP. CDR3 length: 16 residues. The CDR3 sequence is CASGSGGLQAKNIQYF. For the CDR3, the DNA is TGTGCTAGTGGTTCAGGAGGTCTTCAAGCCAAAAACATTCAGTACTTC.

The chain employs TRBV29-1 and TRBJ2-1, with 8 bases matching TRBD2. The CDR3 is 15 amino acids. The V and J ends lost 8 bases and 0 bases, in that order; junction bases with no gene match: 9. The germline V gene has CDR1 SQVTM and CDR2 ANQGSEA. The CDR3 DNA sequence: TGCAGCCATATTTCAGCGGGAGACTCCTACAATGAGCAGTTCTTC. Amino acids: CSHISAGDSYNEQFF.

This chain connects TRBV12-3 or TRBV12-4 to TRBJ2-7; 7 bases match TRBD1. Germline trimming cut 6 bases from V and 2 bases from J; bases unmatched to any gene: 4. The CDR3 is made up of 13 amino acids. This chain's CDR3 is CASSPGQPYEQYF. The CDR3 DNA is TGTGCCAGCAGCCCGGGACAGCCCTACGAGCAGTACTTC.

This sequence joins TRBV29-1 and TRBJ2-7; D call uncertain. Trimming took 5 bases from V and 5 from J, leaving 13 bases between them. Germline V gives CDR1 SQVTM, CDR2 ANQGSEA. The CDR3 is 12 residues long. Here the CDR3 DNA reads TGCAGCGTTCGCAACAGTATCCACGAGCAGTACTTC. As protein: CSVRNSIHEQYF.

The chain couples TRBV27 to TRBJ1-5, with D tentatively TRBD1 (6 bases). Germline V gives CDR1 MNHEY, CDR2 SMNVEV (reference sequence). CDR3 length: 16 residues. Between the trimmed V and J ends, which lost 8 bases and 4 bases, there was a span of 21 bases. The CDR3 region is CASGPILGGGNQPQHF. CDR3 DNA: TGTGCCAGCGGACCAATCCTAGGGGGTGGGAATCAGCCCCAGCATTTT.

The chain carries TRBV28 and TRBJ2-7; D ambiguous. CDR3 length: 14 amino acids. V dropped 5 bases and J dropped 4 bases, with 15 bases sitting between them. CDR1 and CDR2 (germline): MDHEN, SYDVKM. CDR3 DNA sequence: TGTGCCAGCAGTATGAAACTGACGCAATACGAGCAGTACTTC. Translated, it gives CASSMKLTQYEQYF.

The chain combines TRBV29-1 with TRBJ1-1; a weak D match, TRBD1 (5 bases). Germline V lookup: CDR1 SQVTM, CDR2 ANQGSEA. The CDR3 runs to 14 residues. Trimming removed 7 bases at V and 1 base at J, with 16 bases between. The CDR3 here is CSGRVPSGNTEAFF. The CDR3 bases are TGCAGCGGCAGGGTCCCTTCAGGGAACACTGAAGCTTTCTTT.

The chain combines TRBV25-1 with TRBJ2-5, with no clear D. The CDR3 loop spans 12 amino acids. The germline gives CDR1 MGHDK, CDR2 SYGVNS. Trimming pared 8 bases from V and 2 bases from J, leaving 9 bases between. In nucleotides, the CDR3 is TGTGCCAGCGTAGGGCTTCAAGAGACCCAGTACTTC. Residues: CASVGLQETQYF.

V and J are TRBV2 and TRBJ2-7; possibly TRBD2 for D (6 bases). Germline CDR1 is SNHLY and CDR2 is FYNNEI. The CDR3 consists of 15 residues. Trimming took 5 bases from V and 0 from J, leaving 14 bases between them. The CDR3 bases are TGTGCCAGCAGTACCAGGGTCGGGGGCTCCTACGAGCAGTACTTC. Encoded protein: CASSTRVGGSYEQYF.

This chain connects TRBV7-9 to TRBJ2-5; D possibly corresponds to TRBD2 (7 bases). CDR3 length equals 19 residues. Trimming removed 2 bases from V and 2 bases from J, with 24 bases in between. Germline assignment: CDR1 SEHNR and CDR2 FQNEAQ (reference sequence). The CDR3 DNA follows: TGTGCCAGCAGCTTATTCCCTGCCGGGGGGCGCCGGGAACAAGAGACCCAGTACTTC. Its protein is CASSLFPAGGRREQETQYF.

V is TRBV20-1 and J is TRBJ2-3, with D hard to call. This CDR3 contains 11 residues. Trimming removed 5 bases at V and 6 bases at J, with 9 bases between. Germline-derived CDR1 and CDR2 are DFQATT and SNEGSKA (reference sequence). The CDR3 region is CSAHGFDTQYF. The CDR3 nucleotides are TGCAGTGCTCACGGCTTTGATACGCAGTATTTT.

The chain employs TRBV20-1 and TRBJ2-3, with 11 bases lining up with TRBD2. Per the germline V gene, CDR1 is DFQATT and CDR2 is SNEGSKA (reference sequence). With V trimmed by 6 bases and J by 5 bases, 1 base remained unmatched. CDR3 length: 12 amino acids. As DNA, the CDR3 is TGCAGTGCCGGGACTAGCGGAGATACGCAGTATTTT. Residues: CSAGTSGDTQYF.

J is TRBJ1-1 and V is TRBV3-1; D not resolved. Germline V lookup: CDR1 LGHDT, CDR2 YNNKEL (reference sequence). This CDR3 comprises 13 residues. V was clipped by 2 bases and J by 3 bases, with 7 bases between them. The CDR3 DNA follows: TGTGCCAGCAGCCAATCCGGGTACACTGAAGCTTTCTTT. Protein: CASSQSGYTEAFF.

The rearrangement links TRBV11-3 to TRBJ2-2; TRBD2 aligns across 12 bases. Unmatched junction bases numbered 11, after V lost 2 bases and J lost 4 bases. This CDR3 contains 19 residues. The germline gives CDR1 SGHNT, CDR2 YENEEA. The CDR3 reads CASSLSIPLAGGLTGELFF. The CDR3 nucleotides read TGTGCCAGCAGCTTAAGTATACCCCTAGCGGGGGGGCTCACCGGGGAGCTGTTTTTT.

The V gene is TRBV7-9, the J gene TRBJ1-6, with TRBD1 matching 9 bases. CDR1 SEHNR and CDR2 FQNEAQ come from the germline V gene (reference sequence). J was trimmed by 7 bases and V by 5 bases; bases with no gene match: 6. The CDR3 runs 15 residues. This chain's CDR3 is CASSPQGAGNSPLHF. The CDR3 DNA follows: TGTGCCAGCAGCCCACAGGGGGCTGGGAATTCACCCCTCCACTTT. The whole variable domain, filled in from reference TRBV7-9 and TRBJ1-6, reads DTGVSQNPRHKITKRGQNVTFRCDPISEHNRLYWYRQTLGQGPEFLTYFQNEAQLEKSRLLSDRFSAERPKGSFSTLEIQRTEQGDSAMYLCASSPQGAGNSPLHFGNGTRLTVT.